The 28 T cell receptor beta chains below all came from one sample that was sequenced in a study of blood T cell repertoires in COVID-19. Here immunoSEQ multiplex PCR was the method, and the copy in TCRdb shows in-frame clones only, minus some. This sample has roughly 220,000 clones, with 75% to 85% found just once. Input material: peripheral blood. The receptors here all came from a woman older than 75 with COVID-19, enrolled during active disease.

The chain recombines TRBV14 with TRBJ1-2, with 7 bases aligning to TRBD1. Unmatched junction bases numbered 15, after V lost 4 bases and J lost 4 bases. Germline CDR1 reads SGHDN; CDR2 reads FVKESK. The CDR3 covers 17 residues. The CDR3, as DNA: TGTGCCAGCAGCCCGCGTATAAACAGGGGATTGACCTATGGCTACACCTTC. Protein sequence: CASSPRINRGLTYGYTF. The entire variable domain, with the rest obtained from reference TRBV14 and TRBJ1-2, is as follows: EAGVTQFPSHSVIEKGQTVTLRCDPISGHDNLYWYRRVMGKEIKFLLHFVKESKQDESGMPNNRFLAERTGGTYSTLKVQPAELEDSGVYFCASSPRINRGLTYGYTFGSGTRLTVV.

The table lists this clone with a count of one. The chain is built from TRBV5-1 and TRBJ1-1, with a possible D match to TRBD1 (5 bases). V lost 4 bases and J 3 bases, leaving 13 bases between the germline ends. Germline assignment: CDR1 SGHRS and CDR2 YFSETQ. The CDR3 contains 14 residues. The CDR3 is CASSATGGDTEAFF. The CDR3 DNA reads TGCGCCAGCAGCGCCACGGGGGGAGACACTGAAGCTTTCTTT.

This clone was counted between two and nine times. The CDR3, as DNA: TGTGCCAGCAGCTTGGGGGCGACGGCCTATGGCTACACCTTC. It yields the protein CASSLGATAYGYTF. The genes are TRBV7-9 and TRBJ1-2; D may be TRBD1 (6 bases). The CDR3 consists of 14 residues. The V and J ends lost 3 bases and 4 bases respectively, with 12 bases between them. Germline CDR1 reads SEHNR; CDR2 reads FQNEAQ (reference sequence).

J is TRBJ2-2 and V is TRBV4-3, with a weak D call TRBD2 (5 bases). From germline, CDR1 is LGHNA and CDR2 YSLEER. This CDR3 spans 15 amino acids. V was clipped by 1 base and J by 4 bases, with 10 bases between them. The CDR3: CASSQGSGTTGELFF. CDR3 bases: TGCGCCAGCAGCCAAGGCAGCGGAACCACCGGGGAGCTGTTTTTT.

In its sample, this clone was seen a few times. V is TRBV25-1 and J is TRBJ1-4; D unclear. This CDR3 region has 15 residues. Germline assignment: CDR1 MGHDK and CDR2 SYGVNS. Trimming took 0 bases from V and 11 from J, leaving 16 bases between them. Written as DNA, the CDR3 is TGTGCCAGCAGTGAATATAAGGGAACGGGGATGAAACTGTTTTTT. Translating it yields CASSEYKGTGMKLFF.

The chain joins TRBV11-2 to TRBJ1-6; 7 bases match TRBD1. V was pared by 3 bases and J by 9 bases, with 8 bases of the junction left unmatched. The CDR3 has 15 residues. Germline CDR1 and CDR2: SGHAT and FQNNGV. This chain's CDR3 is CASSFNRGRLSPLHF. In DNA, the CDR3 is TGTGCCAGCAGCTTTAACAGGGGTCGGCTTTCACCCCTCCACTTT.

V is TRBV18 and J is TRBJ2-5; 9 positions agree with TRBD1. This CDR3 contains 17 residues. After removal of 4 bases from V and 5 bases from J, the junction contained 14 bases not matched to a gene. Germline CDR1 and CDR2: KGHSH and LQKENI. CDR3 amino acids: CASSLLLVRDREETQYF. DNA of the CDR3: TGTGCCAGCTCACTATTGTTAGTCCGGGACAGGGAGGAGACCCAGTACTTC.

The chain is built from TRBV6-5 and TRBJ2-7, with TRBD1 as a possible D gene (5 bases). V shed 1 base and J shed 3 bases, with 13 bases lying between them. The germline gives CDR1 MNHEY, CDR2 SVGAGI. This CDR3 region has 15 residues. CDR3 DNA sequence: TGTGCCAGCAGTTACTGGGCAGGGAATATCTACGAGCAGTACTTC. Protein: CASSYWAGNIYEQYF.

The V and J genes are TRBV5-1 and TRBJ1-2, with 9 bases fitting TRBD1. The length of the CDR3 is 12 residues. CDR1 SGHRS and CDR2 YFSETQ come from the germline V gene. The V and J ends lost 4 bases and 6 bases, in that order; junction bases with no gene match: 1. CDR3 sequence: CASSRDRDGYTF. CDR3 DNA sequence: TGCGCCAGCAGCCGGGACAGGGATGGCTACACCTTC.

This chain joins TRBV11-2 and TRBJ2-5, with 10 bases lining up with TRBD1. The germline gives CDR1 SGHAT, CDR2 FQNNGV. The V and J ends lost 4 bases and 7 bases, in that order; junction bases with no gene match: 18. The CDR3 length is 18 residues. In DNA form, the CDR3 reads TGTGCCAGCAGCTCGAAGACAGGGGGCATTACGGTAGCGGGGACCCAGTACTTC. This gives the protein CASSSKTGGITVAGTQYF.

The chain has TRBV6-6 and TRBJ1-1; a weak D match, TRBD1 (6 bases). With 1 base removed from V and 6 bases from J, the gap between germline ends came to 15 bases. The CDR3 covers 15 residues. Per the germline V gene, CDR1 is MNHNY and CDR2 is SVGAGI (reference sequence). The DNA of the CDR3 is TGTGCCAGCAGTTACTACAGGGATTCGTCTTCTGAAGCTTTCTTT. Translating gives CASSYYRDSSSEAFF.

In the case of this clone: The sample carries other DNA sequences with the same CDR3. V gene TRBV7-2 combines with J gene TRBJ2-3, with no clear D. CDR1 SGHTA and CDR2 FQGNSA come from the germline V gene. Deletions cut 5 bases from V and 2 bases from J, with 8 bases between. This CDR3 contains 13 residues. CDR3 residues: CASSLSLTDTQYF. The CDR3 bases are TGTGCCAGCAGCCTCTCCCTCACAGATACGCAGTATTTT.

The J gene is TRBJ2-4, the V gene TRBV5-5; no firm D call. The CDR3 is 14 amino acids. Trimming left V 1 base short and J 5 bases short, with 10 bases between. Germline CDR1 SGHKS, CDR2 YYEKEE (reference sequence). The CDR3 region is CASSLSLFENIQYF. DNA for the CDR3: TGTGCCAGCAGCTTGTCGTTGTTTGAAAACATTCAGTACTTC.

This chain uses TRBV7-9 with TRBJ1-2, with 8 nucleotides matching TRBD1. Trimming cost V 5 bases and J 7 bases; bases outside gene matches: 9. CDR1 is SEHNR and CDR2 is FQNEAQ in the germline V gene (reference sequence). This CDR3 has 14 residues. CDR3 amino acids: CASSPPTGVAGYTF. The DNA of the CDR3 is TGTGCCAGCAGCCCACCGACAGGGGTGGCTGGCTACACCTTC.

The genes are TRBV19 and TRBJ2-5, with D tentatively TRBD1 (6 bases). The CDR3 runs to 13 residues. Germline assignment: CDR1 LNHDA and CDR2 SQIVND (reference sequence). V was pared by 5 bases and J by 3 bases, with 10 bases between. This chain's CDR3 is CASSQHREETQYF. Here the CDR3 DNA reads TGTGCCAGTAGTCAGCACAGGGAAGAGACCCAGTACTTC. Based on the CDR3 plus reference TRBV19 and TRBJ2-5, the full variable domain is DGGITQSPKYLFRKEGQNVTLSCEQNLNHDAMYWYRQDPGQGLRLIYYSQIVNDFQKGDIAEGYSVSREKKESFPLTVTSAQKNPTAFYLCASSQHREETQYFGPGTRLLVL.

This clone was seen more than once but under ten times. This chain joins TRBV23-1 and TRBJ1-1, with D uncertain. TRBV23-1 is designated an ORF whose function remains uncertain. The CDR3 contains 18 residues. V was clipped by 0 bases and J by 3 bases, with 20 bases between them. The DNA for the CDR3 is TGCGCCAGCAGTCAATCGAGCAGCGGGTATACCGGGGACACTGAAGCTTTCTTT. Amino acids: CASSQSSSGYTGDTEAFF.

The genes are TRBV3-1 (or the pseudogene TRBV3-2) and TRBJ2-1, with 13 bases matching TRBD2. CDR1 is LGHDT, CDR2 YNNKEL, per germline (reference sequence). J was trimmed by 7 bases and V by 4 bases; bases with no gene match: 7. The CDR3 consists of 16 residues. CDR3 in DNA: TGTGCCAGCAGCCGCGGACTAGCGGGAGATCGGAATGAGCAGTTCTTC. It codes for CASSRGLAGDRNEQFF.

J is TRBJ1-1 and V is TRBV10-3; D is uncertain. Trimming pared 4 bases from V and 1 base from J, leaving 10 bases between. CDR3 length equals 14 residues. The germline gives CDR1 ENHRY, CDR2 SYGVKD. DNA of the CDR3: TGTGCCATCAGTGCCCGGGAAAGGAACACTGAAGCTTTCTTT. As protein: CAISARERNTEAFF.

V gene TRBV18 combines with J gene TRBJ2-7; 7 nucleotides line up with TRBD1. This CDR3 contains 13 residues. Germline lookup yields CDR1 KGHSH and CDR2 LQKENI. J gave up 6 bases and V 6 bases, and 8 bases lay outside the gene matches. DNA of the CDR3: TGTGCCAGCTCCCCCGGGACAGACCGCGAGCAGTACTTC. It encodes CASSPGTDREQYF.

V and J are TRBV9 and TRBJ2-2; D gene unclear. The CDR3 runs to 12 residues. The V gene lost 4 bases and the J gene lost 7 bases, with 8 bases spanning the gap. CDR1 is SGDLS and CDR2 is YYNGEE in the germline V gene. CDR3 bases: TGTGCCAGCAGCCTGGCAGTCGGGGAGCTGTTTTTT. As protein: CASSLAVGELFF.

The rearrangement joins TRBV6-6 to TRBJ1-1; D is ambiguous. This CDR3 is built from 14 residues. V lost 2 bases and J lost 0, with 7 bases in between. Germline lookup yields CDR1 MNHNY and CDR2 SVGAGI (reference sequence). CDR3 nucleotides: TGTGCCAGCAGTTACAGGGAGATGAACACTGAAGCTTTCTTT. Its protein is CASSYREMNTEAFF.

The CDR3 nucleotides are TGTGCCAGCAGACACAGGCCTAGCACAGATACGCAGTATTTT. Translation: CASRHRPSTDTQYF. The chain links TRBV7-2 to TRBJ2-3, with TRBD1 as a possible D gene (5 bases). Germline V gene sequence: CDR1 SGHTA, CDR2 FQGNSA. CDR3 length: 14 residues. The V end was cut by 6 bases, the J end by 0 bases, with 10 bases between. Full variable domain (remainder filled in from reference TRBV7-2 and TRBJ2-3): GAGVSQSPSNKVTEKGKDVELRCDPISGHTALYWYRQSLGQGLEFLIYFQGNSAPDKSGLPSDRFSAERTGGSVSTLTIQRTQQEDSAVYLCASRHRPSTDTQYFGPGTRLTVL.

This clone was observed once. The chain uses TRBV29-1 and TRBJ2-3, with D possibly matching TRBD1 (7 bases). The CDR3 is 11 residues long. Germline values: CDR1 SQVTM, CDR2 ANQGSEA. Trimming removed 7 bases from V and 9 bases from J, with 14 bases in between. In nucleotides, the CDR3 is TGCAGCGCGCGGGACAGCGTCACGCAGTATTTT. Protein sequence: CSARDSVTQYF.

The chain has TRBV27 and TRBJ2-1, with 8 bases matching TRBD1. The CDR3 length is 15 residues. From germline, CDR1 is MNHEY and CDR2 SMNVEV (reference sequence). Losses at the gene ends were 5 bases for V and 14 bases for J; bases not matched to a gene: 17. CDR3: CASSPQDRAKGKKFF. DNA for the CDR3: TGTGCCAGCAGTCCACAGGACAGGGCGAAGGGGAAAAAGTTCTTC.

The chain is built from TRBV6-5 and TRBJ1-4, with a tentative D call TRBD1 (6 bases). CDR1 is MNHEY and CDR2 is SVGAGI in the germline V gene. The V end was cut by 6 bases, the J end by 6 bases, with 17 bases between. The CDR3 runs 15 residues. The CDR3 coding sequence is TGTGCCAGCAGAACGTCCGGGAACAGGGATGAAAAACTGTTTTTT. It specifies CASRTSGNRDEKLFF.

As to this clone: Its ends do not fully match the called genes, so a read error is possible. V is TRBV6-2 or TRBV6-3 and J is TRBJ2-7, with 12 bases matching TRBD2. The CDR3 is 19 amino acids. Germline CDR1 MNHEY, CDR2 SVGEGT. The CDR3 region is CAGSFPLGTSGYSSYEQYF. Written as DNA, the CDR3 is TGTGCCGGCAGTTTCCCGCTAGGGACTAGCGGGTATAGCTCCTACGAGCAGTACTTC.

V gene TRBV7-9 combines with J gene TRBJ2-2, with D unclear. The CDR3 contains 12 residues. The V end lost 7 bases, the J end lost 4 bases, and 7 bases lay between the germline ends. Germline lookup yields CDR1 SEHNR and CDR2 FQNEAQ (reference sequence). The CDR3 DNA follows: TGTGCCAGCAAACTAAGCACCGGGGAGCTGTTTTTT. Its protein product is CASKLSTGELFF.

The gene calls are TRBV28 and TRBJ1-2; D call uncertain. Trimming stripped 6 bases from V and 6 bases from J, with 11 bases between. The CDR3 length is 12 residues. Germline CDR1 reads MDHEN; CDR2 reads SYDVKM. The CDR3 DNA is TGTGCCAGCAGAGTTCCCCCGGATGGCTACACCTTC. Protein sequence: CASRVPPDGYTF.